This T cell receptor (beta chain) was sequenced during a study of shared clonotypes between healthy human individuals. Overall study results and limits: The sharing of approximately 5.1% of naive CD4 clonotypes was seen across several donors.

Germline-derived CDR1 and CDR2 are MGHRA and YSYEKL. Trimming took 1 base from V and 2 from J, leaving 6 bases between them. The length of the CDR3 is 13 residues. Deep level was the assay's run setting. Original handling: Filtering differed because ImmunoSEQ produced junction-only sequences that carried no quality scores. Sequenced by immunoSEQ multiplex PCR; TCRdb stores in-frame clones only, minus some. The V and J calls and clone size are taken from that table; D and trimming were inferred from the DNA. The sample lists millions of clones, roughly 94% seen once, with about 1.1% in the top ten. CD8 cells regarded as naive lacked CD45RO, were positively chosen for CCR7, and omitted terminally differentiated effector memory CD45RA+ cells. Of note for this clone: Its antigen is currently unknown.

The rearrangement uses TRBV4-1 and TRBJ2-7, with unresolved D. The receptor was isolated from a man between 18 and 35 years old in good health. Sequenced material: naive CD8+ T cells sorted from blood. The CDR3 region is CASSQADAYEQYF. In DNA form, the CDR3 reads TGCGCCAGCAGCCAAGCAGACGCCTACGAGCAGTACTTC.